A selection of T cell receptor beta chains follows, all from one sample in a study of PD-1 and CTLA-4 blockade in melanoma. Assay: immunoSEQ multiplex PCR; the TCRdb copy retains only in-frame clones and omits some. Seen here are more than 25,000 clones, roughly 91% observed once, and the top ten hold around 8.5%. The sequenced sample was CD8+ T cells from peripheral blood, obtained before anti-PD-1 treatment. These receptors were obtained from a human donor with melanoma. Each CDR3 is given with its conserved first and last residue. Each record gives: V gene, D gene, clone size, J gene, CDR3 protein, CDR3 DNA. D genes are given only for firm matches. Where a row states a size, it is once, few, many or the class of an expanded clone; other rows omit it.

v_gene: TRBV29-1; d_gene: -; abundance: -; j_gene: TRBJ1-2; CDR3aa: CSVEEGPYHYGYTF; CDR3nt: TGCAGCGTTGAAGAAGGGCCTTATCACTATGGCTACACCTTC
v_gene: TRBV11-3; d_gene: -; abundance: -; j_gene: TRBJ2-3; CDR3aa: CASSRQGRETDTQYF; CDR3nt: TGTGCCAGCAGCAGACAGGGGAGGGAAACAGATACGCAGTATTTT
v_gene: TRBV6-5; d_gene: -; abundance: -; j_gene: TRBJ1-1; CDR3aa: CASTLTVNTEAFF; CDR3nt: TGTGCCAGCACCCTGACAGTCAACACTGAAGCTTTCTTT
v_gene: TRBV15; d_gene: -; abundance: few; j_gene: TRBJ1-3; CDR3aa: CATSRDLGALNTIYF; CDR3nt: TGTGCCACCAGCAGAGATCTGGGAGCCCTTAACACCATATATTTT
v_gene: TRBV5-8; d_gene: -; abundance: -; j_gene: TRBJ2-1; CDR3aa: CASSFRPEQFF; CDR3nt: TGTGCCAGCAGTTTTCGTCCCGAGCAGTTCTTC
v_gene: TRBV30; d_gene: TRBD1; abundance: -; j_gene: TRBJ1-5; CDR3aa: CAWSVPGGSNQPQHF; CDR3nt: TGTGCCTGGAGTGTACCAGGGGGCTCCAATCAGCCCCAGCATTTT
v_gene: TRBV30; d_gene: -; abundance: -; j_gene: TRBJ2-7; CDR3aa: CAWSVTQSSYEQYF; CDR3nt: TGTGCCTGGAGTGTAACACAAAGCTCCTACGAGCAGTACTTC
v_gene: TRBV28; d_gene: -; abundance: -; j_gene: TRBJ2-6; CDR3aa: CASSFEPARTETSGANVLTF; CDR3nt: TGTGCCAGCAGTTTTGAACCCGCGCGGACGGAGACTTCTGGGGCCAACGTCCTGACTTTC
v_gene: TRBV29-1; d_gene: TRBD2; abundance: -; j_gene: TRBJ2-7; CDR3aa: CSAATSGTYEQYF; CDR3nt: TGCAGCGCTGCGACTAGCGGAACCTACGAGCAGTACTTC
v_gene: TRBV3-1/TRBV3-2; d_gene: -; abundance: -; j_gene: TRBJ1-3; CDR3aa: CASSHVTGSSGNTIYF; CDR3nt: TGTGCCAGCAGCCATGTTACAGGGAGCTCTGGAAACACCATATATTTT
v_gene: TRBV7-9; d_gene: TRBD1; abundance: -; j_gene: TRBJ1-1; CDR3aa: CASSATGGTEAFF; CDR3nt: TGTGCCAGCAGCGCCACAGGGGGCACTGAAGCTTTCTTT
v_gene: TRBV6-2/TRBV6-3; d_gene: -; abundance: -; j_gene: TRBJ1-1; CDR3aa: CASSQGRGMTEAFF; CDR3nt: TGTGCCAGCAGTCAGGGCAGGGGTATGACTGAAGCTTTCTTT
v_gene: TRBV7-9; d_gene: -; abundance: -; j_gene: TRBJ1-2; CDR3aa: CASSSQDNIYGYTF; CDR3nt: TGTGCCAGCAGCTCCCAAGACAATATCTATGGCTACACCTTC
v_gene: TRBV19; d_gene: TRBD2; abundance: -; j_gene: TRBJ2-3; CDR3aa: CASSIGGSGRASTQYF; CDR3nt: TGTGCCAGTAGTATAGGAGGAAGCGGGAGGGCCTCCACGCAGTATTTT
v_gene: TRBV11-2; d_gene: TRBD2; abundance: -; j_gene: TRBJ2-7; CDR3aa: CASSLRGTSGIPSYEQYF; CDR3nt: TGTGCCAGCAGCTTGCGTGGGACTAGCGGGATCCCCTCCTACGAGCAGTACTTC
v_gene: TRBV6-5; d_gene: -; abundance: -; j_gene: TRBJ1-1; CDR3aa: CASSRTGGAEAFF; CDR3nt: TGTGCCAGCAGTAGGACGGGTGGCGCTGAAGCTTTCTTT
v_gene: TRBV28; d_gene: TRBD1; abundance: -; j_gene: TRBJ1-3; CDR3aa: CASSLQRTGGFPIYF; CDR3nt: TGTGCCAGCAGTTTACAGAGGACAGGGGGCTTTCCCATATATTTT
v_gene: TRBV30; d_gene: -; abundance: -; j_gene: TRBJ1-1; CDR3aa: CAWSRDTDTEAFF; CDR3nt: TGTGCCTGGAGTAGAGACACTGACACTGAAGCTTTCTTT
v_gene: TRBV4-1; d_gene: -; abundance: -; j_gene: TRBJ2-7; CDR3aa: CASSQTVYYEQYF; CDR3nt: TGCGCCAGCAGCCAAACGGTTTACTACGAGCAGTACTTC
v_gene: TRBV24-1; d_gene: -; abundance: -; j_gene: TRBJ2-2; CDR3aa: CATSDTLRGTGELFF; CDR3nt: TGTGCCACCAGTGATACTTTAAGGGGCACCGGGGAGCTGTTTTTT
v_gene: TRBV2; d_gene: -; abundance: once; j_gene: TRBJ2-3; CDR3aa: CASSEWLAKDTDTQYF; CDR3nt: TGTGCCAGCAGTGAATGGCTAGCGAAGGACACAGATACGCAGTATTTT
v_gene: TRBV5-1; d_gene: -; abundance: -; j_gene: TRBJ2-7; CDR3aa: CASSLGSGTYEQYF; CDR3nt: TGCGCCAGCAGCTTGGGGAGCGGAACCTACGAGCAGTACTTC
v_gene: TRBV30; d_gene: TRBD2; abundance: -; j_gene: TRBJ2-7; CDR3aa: CAWQIAGGPGEQYF; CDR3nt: TGTGCCTGGCAGATAGCGGGAGGGCCGGGTGAGCAGTACTTC
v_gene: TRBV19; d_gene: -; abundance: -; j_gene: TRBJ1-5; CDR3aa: CASGGGYGNQPQHF; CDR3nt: TGTGCCAGTGGAGGTGGTTATGGCAATCAGCCCCAGCATTTT
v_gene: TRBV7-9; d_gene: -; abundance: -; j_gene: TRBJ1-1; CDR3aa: CASSLTDNTEAFF; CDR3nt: TGTGCCAGCAGCTTAACAGACAACACTGAAGCTTTCTTT
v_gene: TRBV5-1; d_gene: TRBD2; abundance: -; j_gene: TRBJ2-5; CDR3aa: CASSLAASGGAETQYF; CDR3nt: TGCGCCAGCAGCTTGGCGGCTAGCGGGGGGGCAGAGACCCAGTACTTC
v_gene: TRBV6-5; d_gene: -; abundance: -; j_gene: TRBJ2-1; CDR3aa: CASSYHQFGNEQFF; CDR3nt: TGTGCCAGCAGTTATCATCAGTTCGGCAATGAGCAGTTCTTC
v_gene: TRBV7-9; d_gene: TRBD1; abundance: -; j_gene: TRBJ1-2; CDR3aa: CASSEGTGGNYGYTF; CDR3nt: TGTGCCAGCAGCGAAGGGACAGGGGGCAACTATGGCTACACCTTC
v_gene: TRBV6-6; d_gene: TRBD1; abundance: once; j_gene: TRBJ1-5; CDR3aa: CASSRQGSNQPQHF; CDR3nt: TGTGCCAGCAGCCGACAGGGTAGCAATCAGCCCCAGCATTTT
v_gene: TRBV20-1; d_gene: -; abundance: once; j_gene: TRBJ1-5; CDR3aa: CSAGQPQHF; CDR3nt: TGCAGTGCTGGGCAGCCCCAGCATTTT
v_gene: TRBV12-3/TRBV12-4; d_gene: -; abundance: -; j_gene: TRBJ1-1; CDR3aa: CASSFGGSTEAFF; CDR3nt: TGTGCCAGCAGTTTTGGGGGTTCCACTGAAGCTTTCTTT
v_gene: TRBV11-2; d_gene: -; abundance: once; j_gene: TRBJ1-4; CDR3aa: CASSSGEEKLFF; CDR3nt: TGTGCCAGCAGCTCGGGGGAAGAAAAACTGTTTTTT
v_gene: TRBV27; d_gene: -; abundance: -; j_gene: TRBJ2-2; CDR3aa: CASSDNNQGPGELFF; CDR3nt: TGTGCCAGCAGCGACAACAATCAGGGTCCCGGGGAGCTGTTTTTT
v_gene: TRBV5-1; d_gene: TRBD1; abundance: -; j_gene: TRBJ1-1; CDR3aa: CASSIYQGARDTEAFF; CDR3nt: TGCGCCAGCAGCATCTATCAGGGGGCGAGGGACACTGAAGCTTTCTTT
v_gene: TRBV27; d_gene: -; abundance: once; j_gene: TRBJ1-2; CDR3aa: CASSLVGGPSNYGYTF; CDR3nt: TGTGCCAGCAGTTTGGTGGGGGGCCCGTCTAACTATGGCTACACCTTC
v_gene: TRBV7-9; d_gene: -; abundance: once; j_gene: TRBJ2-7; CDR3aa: CASSFRDFGEQYF; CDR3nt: TGTGCCAGCAGCTTTAGGGACTTCGGCGAGCAGTACTTC
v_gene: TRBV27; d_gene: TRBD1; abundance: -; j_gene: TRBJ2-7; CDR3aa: CASSLGTGGDEQYF; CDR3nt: TGTGCCAGCAGCCTCGGGACAGGTGGCGACGAGCAGTACTTC
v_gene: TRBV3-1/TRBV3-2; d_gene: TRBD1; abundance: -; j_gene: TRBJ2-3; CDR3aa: CASSVTETGLSTDTQYF; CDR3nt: TGTGCCAGCAGCGTTACCGAGACAGGGCTAAGCACAGATACGCAGTATTTT
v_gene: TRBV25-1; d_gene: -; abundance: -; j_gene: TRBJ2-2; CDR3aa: CASSEGAGELFF; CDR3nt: TGTGCCAGCAGTGAGGGCGCCGGGGAGCTGTTTTTT
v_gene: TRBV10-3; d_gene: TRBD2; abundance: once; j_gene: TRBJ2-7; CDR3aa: CATATSSSGEQYF; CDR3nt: TGTGCCACCGCGACTAGCAGTTCAGGCGAGCAGTACTTC
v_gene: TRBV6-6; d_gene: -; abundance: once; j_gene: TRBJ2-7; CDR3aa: CASSPGMALPISYEQYF; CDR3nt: TGTGCCAGCAGTCCAGGGATGGCCCTTCCTATCTCCTACGAGCAGTACTTC
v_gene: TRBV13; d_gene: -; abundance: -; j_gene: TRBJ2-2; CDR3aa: CASSPGTPNTGELFF; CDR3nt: TGTGCCAGCAGCCCTGGGACTCCTAACACCGGGGAGCTGTTTTTT
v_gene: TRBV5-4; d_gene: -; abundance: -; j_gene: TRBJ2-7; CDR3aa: CASSGPREQYF; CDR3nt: TGTGCCAGCTCAGGCCCTCGGGAGCAGTACTTC
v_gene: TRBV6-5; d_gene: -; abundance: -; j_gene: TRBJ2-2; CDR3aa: CASSYREANTGELFF; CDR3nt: TGTGCCAGCAGTTACAGGGAGGCGAACACCGGGGAGCTGTTTTTT
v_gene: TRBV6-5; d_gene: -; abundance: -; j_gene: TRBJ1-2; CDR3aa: CASGVGSSFYGYTF; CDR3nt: TGTGCCAGCGGAGTGGGCAGCTCCTTCTATGGCTACACCTTC
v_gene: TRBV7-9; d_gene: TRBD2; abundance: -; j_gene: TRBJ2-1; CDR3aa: CASSAGLAATYNEQFF; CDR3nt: TGTGCCAGCAGCGCCGGACTAGCGGCGACCTACAATGAGCAGTTCTTC
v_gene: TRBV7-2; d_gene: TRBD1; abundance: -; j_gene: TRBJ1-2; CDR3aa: CASSLEGGLNYGYTF; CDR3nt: TGTGCCAGCAGCTTAGAAGGGGGCTTAAACTATGGCTACACCTTC
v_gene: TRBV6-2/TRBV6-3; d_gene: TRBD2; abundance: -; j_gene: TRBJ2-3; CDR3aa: CASSPSAGALDTQYF; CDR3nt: TGTGCCAGCAGCCCTTCAGCGGGGGCTCTAGATACGCAGTATTTT
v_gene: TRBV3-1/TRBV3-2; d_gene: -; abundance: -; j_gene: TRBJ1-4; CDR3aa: CASSQDPGTNEKLFF; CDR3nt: TGTGCCAGCAGCCAAGATCCGGGAACGAATGAAAAACTGTTTTTT
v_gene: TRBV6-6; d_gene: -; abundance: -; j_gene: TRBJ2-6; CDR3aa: CASSYSPGSGANVLTF; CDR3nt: TGTGCCAGCAGTTACTCCCCGGGAAGTGGGGCCAACGTCCTGACTTTC
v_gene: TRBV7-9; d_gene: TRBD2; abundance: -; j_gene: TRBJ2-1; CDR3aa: CASSVKREGFYSYNEQFF; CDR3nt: TGTGCCAGCAGCGTGAAACGGGAGGGCTTTTACTCCTACAATGAGCAGTTCTTC
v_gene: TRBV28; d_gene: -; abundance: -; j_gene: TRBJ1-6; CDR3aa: CASRQPLGDGWALHF; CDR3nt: TGTGCCAGCAGGCAACCCCTCGGAGATGGCTGGGCCCTCCACTTT
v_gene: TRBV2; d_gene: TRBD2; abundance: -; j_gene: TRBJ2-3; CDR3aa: CASSDTSGADTDTQYF; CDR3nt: TGTGCCAGCAGTGACACTAGCGGGGCCGACACAGATACGCAGTATTTT